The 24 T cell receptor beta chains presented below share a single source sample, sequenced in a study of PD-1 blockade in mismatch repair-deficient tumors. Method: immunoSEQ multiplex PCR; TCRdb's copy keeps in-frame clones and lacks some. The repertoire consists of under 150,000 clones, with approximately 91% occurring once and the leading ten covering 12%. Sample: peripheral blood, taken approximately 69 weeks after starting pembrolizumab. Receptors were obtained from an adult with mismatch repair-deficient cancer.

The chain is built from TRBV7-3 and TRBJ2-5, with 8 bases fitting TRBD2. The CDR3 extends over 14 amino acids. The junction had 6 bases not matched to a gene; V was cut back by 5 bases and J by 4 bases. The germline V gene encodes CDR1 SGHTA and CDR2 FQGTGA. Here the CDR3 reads CASSPTGGVETQYF. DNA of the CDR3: TGTGCCAGCAGCCCCACCGGGGGGGTAGAGACCCAGTACTTC.

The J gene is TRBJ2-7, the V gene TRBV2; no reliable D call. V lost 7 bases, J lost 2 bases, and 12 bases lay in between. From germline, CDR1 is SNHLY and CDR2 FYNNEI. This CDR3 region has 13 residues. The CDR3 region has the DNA TGTGCCAGCAAGGGCCCCCGAGCCTACGAGCAGTACTTC. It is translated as CASKGPRAYEQYF.

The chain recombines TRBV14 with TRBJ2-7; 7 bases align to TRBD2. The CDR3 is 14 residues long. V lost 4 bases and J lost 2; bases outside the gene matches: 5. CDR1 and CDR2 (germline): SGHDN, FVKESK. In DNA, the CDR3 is TGTGCCAGCAGCCTCGGGACTACCACCTACGAGCAGTACTTC. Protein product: CASSLGTTTYEQYF.

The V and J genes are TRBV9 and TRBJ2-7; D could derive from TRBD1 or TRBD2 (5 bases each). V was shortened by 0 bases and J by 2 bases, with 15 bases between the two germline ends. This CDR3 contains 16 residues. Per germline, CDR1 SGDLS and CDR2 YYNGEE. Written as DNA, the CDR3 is TGTGCCAGCAGCGTAGGGGACCAGGATGTAACCTACGAGCAGTACTTC. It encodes CASSVGDQDVTYEQYF.

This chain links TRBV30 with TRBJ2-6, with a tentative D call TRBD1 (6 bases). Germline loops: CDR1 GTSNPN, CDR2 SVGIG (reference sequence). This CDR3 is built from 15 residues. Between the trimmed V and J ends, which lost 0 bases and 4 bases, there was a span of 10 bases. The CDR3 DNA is TGTGCCTGGAGTGTCCCAGGGGCCGGGGCCAACGTCCTGACTTTC. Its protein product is CAWSVPGAGANVLTF. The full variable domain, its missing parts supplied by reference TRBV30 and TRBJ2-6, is SQTIHQWPATLVQPVGSPLSLECTVEGTSNPNLYWYRQAAGRGLQLLFYSVGIGQISSEVPQNLSASRPQDRQFILSSKKLLLSDSGFYLCAWSVPGAGANVLTFGAGSRLTVL.

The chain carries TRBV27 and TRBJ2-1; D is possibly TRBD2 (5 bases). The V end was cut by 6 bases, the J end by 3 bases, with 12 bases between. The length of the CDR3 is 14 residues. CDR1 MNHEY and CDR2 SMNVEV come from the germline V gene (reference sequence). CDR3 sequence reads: CASSPSGSYNEQFF. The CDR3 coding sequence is TGTGCCAGCAGCCCCAGTGGGAGCTACAATGAGCAGTTCTTC.

The CDR3 bases are TGTGCCAGCAGCTTATTCCGAGCGGGAGGGGAAGAGACCCAGTACTTC. Protein: CASSLFRAGGEETQYF. This rearrangement joins TRBV5-6 to TRBJ2-5, with 10 bases fitting TRBD2. With 2 bases clipped from V and 3 bases from J, the junction kept 7 bases outside the gene matches. The CDR3 covers 16 residues. The germline V gene encodes CDR1 SGHDT and CDR2 YYEEEE. The whole variable domain, filled in from reference TRBV5-6 and TRBJ2-5, reads DAGVTQSPTHLIKTRGQQVTLRCSPKSGHDTVSWYQQALGQGPQFIFQYYEEEERQRGNFPDRFSGHQFPNYSSELNVNALLLGDSALYLCASSLFRAGGEETQYFGPGTRLLVL.

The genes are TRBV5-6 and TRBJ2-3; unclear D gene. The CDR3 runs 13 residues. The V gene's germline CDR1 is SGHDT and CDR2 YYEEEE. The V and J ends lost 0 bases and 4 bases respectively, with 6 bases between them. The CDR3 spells CASSLANPDTQYF. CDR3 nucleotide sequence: TGTGCCAGCAGCTTGGCTAATCCAGATACGCAGTATTTT.

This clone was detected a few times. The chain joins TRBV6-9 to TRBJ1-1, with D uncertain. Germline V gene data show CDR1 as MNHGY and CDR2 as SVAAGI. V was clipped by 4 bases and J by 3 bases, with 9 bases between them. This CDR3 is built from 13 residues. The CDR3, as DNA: TGTGCCAGCAGTTCCCGGGCGGACACTGAAGCTTTCTTT. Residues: CASSSRADTEAFF.

The DNA of the CDR3 is TGTGCCAGTAGTAAGGGACTAGCGGGAGGACTTTTCAATGAGCAGTTCTTC. Its translation: CASSKGLAGGLFNEQFF. J is TRBJ2-1 and V is TRBV19; 15 bases line up with TRBD2. The CDR3 extends over 17 amino acids. The V gene's germline CDR1 is LNHDA and CDR2 SQIVND (reference sequence). The V and J ends lost 4 bases and 6 bases, in that order; junction bases with no gene match: 7. Together with reference TRBV19 and TRBJ2-1, the CDR3 gives the full variable domain: DGGITQSPKYLFRKEGQNVTLSCEQNLNHDAMYWYRQDPGQGLRLIYYSQIVNDFQKGDIAEGYSVSREKKESFPLTVTSAQKNPTAFYLCASSKGLAGGLFNEQFFGPGTRLTVL.

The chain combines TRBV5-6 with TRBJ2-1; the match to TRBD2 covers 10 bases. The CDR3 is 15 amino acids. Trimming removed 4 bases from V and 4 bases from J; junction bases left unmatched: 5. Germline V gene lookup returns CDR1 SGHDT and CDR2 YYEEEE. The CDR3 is CASSLWTSGYNEQFF. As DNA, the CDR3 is TGTGCCAGCAGCCTCTGGACTAGCGGTTACAATGAGCAGTTCTTC.

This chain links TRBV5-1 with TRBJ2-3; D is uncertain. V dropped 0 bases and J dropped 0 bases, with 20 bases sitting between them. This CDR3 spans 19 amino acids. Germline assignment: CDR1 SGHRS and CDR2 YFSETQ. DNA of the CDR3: TGCGCCAGCAGCTTGGCCTTCGGGCCAGTAGGCGCCAGCACAGATACGCAGTATTTT. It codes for CASSLAFGPVGASTDTQYF.

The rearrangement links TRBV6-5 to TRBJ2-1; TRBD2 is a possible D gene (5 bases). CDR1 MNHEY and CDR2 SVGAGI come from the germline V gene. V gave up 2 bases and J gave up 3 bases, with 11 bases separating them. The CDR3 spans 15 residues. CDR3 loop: CASSYREGGYNEQFF. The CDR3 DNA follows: TGTGCCAGCAGTTACAGAGAGGGCGGCTACAATGAGCAGTTCTTC.

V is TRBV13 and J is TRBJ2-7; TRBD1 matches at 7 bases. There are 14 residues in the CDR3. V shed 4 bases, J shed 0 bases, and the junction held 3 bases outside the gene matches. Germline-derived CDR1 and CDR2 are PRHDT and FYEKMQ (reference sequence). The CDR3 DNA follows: TGTGCCAGCAGCTCACAGGGGAGCTCCTACGAGCAGTACTTC. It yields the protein CASSSQGSSYEQYF.

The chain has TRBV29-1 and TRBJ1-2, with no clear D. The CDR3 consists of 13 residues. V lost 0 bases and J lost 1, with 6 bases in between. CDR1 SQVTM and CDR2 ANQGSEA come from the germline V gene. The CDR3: CSVEDRVNYGYTF. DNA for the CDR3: TGCAGCGTTGAAGATCGGGTTAACTATGGCTACACCTTC. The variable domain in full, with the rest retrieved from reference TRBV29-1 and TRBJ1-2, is SAVISQKPSRDICQRGTSLTIQCQVDSQVTMMFWYRQQPGQSLTLIATANQGSEATYESGFVIDKFPISRPNLTFSTLTVSNMSPEDSSIYLCSVEDRVNYGYTFGSGTRLTVV.

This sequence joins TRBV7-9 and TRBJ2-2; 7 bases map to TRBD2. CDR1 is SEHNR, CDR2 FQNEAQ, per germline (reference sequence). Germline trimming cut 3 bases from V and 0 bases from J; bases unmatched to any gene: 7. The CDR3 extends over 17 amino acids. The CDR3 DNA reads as TGTGCCAGCAGCTTGCGGGAGCGGAGCCCGAACACCGGGGAGCTGTTTTTT. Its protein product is CASSLRERSPNTGELFF.

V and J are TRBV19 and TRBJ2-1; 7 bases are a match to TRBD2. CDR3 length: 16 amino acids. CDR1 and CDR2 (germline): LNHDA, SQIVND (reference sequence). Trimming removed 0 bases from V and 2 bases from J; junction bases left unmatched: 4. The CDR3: CASSIDQSGTYNEQFF. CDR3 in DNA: TGTGCCAGTAGTATAGATCAAAGCGGGACCTACAATGAGCAGTTCTTC.

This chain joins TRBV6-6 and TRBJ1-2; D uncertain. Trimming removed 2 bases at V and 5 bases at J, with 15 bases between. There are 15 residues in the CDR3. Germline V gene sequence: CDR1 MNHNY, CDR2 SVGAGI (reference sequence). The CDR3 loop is CASSYQSVDGYGYTF. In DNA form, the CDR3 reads TGTGCCAGCAGTTACCAGTCTGTGGATGGGTATGGCTACACCTTC.

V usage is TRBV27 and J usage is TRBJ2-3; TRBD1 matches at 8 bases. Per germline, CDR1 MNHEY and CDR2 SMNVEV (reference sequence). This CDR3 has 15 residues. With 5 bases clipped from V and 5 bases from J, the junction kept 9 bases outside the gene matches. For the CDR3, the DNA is TGTGCCAGCAGTCCCTGGACAGGGATTGGAGATACGCAGTATTTT. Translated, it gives CASSPWTGIGDTQYF.

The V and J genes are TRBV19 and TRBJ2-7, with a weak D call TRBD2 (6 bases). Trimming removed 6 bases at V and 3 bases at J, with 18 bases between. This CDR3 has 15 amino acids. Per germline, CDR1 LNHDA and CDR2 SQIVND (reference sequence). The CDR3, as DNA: TGTGCCAGTAGAGTTTCGGGGGTTTTAGGCTACGAGCAGTACTTC. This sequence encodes CASRVSGVLGYEQYF.

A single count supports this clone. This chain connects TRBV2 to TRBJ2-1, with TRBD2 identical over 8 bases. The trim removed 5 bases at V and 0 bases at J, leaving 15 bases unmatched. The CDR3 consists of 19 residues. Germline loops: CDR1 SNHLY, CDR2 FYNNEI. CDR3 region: CASSSNPEVAGSSYNEQFF. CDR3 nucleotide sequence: TGTGCCAGCAGTTCAAATCCCGAGGTAGCGGGATCCTCCTACAATGAGCAGTTCTTC. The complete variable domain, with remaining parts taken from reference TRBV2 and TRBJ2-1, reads EPEVTQTPSHQVTQMGQEVILRCVPISNHLYFYWYRQILGQKVEFLVSFYNNEISEKSEIFDDQFSVERPDGSNFTLKIRSTKLEDSAMYFCASSSNPEVAGSSYNEQFFGPGTRLTVL.

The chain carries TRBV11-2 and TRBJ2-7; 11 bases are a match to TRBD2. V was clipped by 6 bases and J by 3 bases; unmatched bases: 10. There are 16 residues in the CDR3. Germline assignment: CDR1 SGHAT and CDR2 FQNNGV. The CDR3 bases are TGTGCCAGCAGGCGACTAGCGGGATTAGTCGACTACGAGCAGTACTTC. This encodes CASRRLAGLVDYEQYF.

Written as DNA, the CDR3 is TGTGCCAGCAGCCGGACACAAAACACTGAAGCTTTCTTT. Its protein is CASSRTQNTEAFF. J is TRBJ1-1 and V is TRBV14; D might be TRBD1 (5 bases). The CDR3 totals 13 residues. CDR1 and CDR2 (germline): SGHDN, FVKESK. The V gene lost 4 bases and the J gene lost 2 bases, with 8 bases spanning the gap.

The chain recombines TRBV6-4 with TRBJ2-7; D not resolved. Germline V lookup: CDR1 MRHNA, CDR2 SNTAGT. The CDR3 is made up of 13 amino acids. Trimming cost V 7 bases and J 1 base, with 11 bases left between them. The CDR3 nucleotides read TGTGCCAGCATAACCCTCTATTCCTACGAGCAGTACTTC. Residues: CASITLYSYEQYF.